Presented here are 25 T cell receptor beta chains from one specimen sequenced in a study of blood T cell repertoires in COVID-19. Method: immunoSEQ multiplex PCR; TCRdb's copy keeps in-frame clones and lacks some. The data contain around 25,000 clones, about 75% of them seen just once; the ten biggest clones take up more than 13%. The material sequenced was peripheral blood. Receptors were obtained from a man aged 80 or over with active or convalescent COVID-19.

The CDR3 bases are TGTGCCAGCAGCTCGCCGGGACATCGAAAACTGTTTTTT. It encodes CASSSPGHRKLFF. The rearrangement uses TRBV7-2 and TRBJ1-4; D might be TRBD1 (6 bases). Trimming took 4 bases from V and 10 from J, leaving 13 bases between them. This CDR3 is 13 amino acids long. CDR1 and CDR2 from the germline V gene are SGHTA and FQGNSA.

This clone was counted a few times. The gene calls are TRBV29-1 and TRBJ1-5; 7 bases agree with TRBD1. With 5 bases clipped from V and 3 bases from J, the junction kept 7 bases outside the gene matches. Per germline, CDR1 SQVTM and CDR2 ANQGSEA. CDR3 size: 14 residues. The CDR3 DNA sequence: TGCAGCGTTCCACGGGACAGCCACAATCAGCCCCAGCATTTT. Its translation is CSVPRDSHNQPQHF.

The rearrangement uses TRBV5-6 and TRBJ2-7; 10 bases agree with TRBD2. V lost 3 bases and J lost 0; bases outside the gene matches: 12. Germline V CDR1 and CDR2: SGHDT, YYEEEE. The CDR3 covers 18 residues. CDR3 sequence reads: CASSSSPLAGVNSYEQYF. The CDR3 coding sequence is TGTGCCAGCAGCTCGAGCCCCCTAGCGGGAGTAAACTCCTACGAGCAGTACTTC.

This chain joins TRBV18 and TRBJ2-7, with 8 bases lining up with TRBD1. This CDR3 is 13 amino acids long. The germline V gene has CDR1 KGHSH and CDR2 LQKENI. The V and J ends lost 3 bases and 3 bases, in that order; junction bases with no gene match: 1. The DNA for the CDR3 is TGTGCCAGCTCACCCGGGACAGGCTACGAGCAGTACTTC. It is translated as CASSPGTGYEQYF.

Only one count was recorded for this clone. The V call is TRBV5-1, the J call TRBJ2-7, with a possible D match to TRBD1 (5 bases). Deletions cut 0 bases from V and 2 bases from J, with 12 bases between. Germline V gene lookup returns CDR1 SGHRS and CDR2 YFSETQ. This CDR3 has 15 amino acids. The CDR3 sequence is CASSLGGGPAYEQYF. CDR3 nucleotides: TGCGCCAGCAGCTTGGGGGGCGGACCGGCCTACGAGCAGTACTTC.

Only a few counts were recorded for this clone. The chain is built from TRBV12-3 or TRBV12-4 and TRBJ2-7, with TRBD2 as a possible D gene (6 bases). With 3 bases removed from V and 8 bases from J, the gap between germline ends came to 11 bases. This CDR3 region has 12 residues. CDR3 in amino acids: CASSFPGEQQYF. The CDR3 nucleotides read TGTGCCAGCAGTTTCCCGGGGGAGCAGCAGTACTTC.

The CDR3 region has the DNA TGTGCCACCAGTGACGCAGCGTCCCCGGAGGGCTATGGCTACACCTTC. Translation gives CATSDAASPEGYGYTF. The gene calls are TRBV24-1 and TRBJ1-2; unclear D gene. V lost 4 bases and J 4 bases, leaving 18 bases between the germline ends. The length of the CDR3 is 16 residues. CDR1 and CDR2 (germline): KGHDR, SFDVKD.

This clone is judged medium-sized. V is TRBV7-8 and J is TRBJ2-7, with TRBD1 matching over 7 bases. Looked up from germline, CDR1 is SGHVS and CDR2 is FQNEAQ. This CDR3 comprises 13 residues. Trimming cost V 6 bases and J 1 base; bases outside gene matches: 3. CDR3 bases: TGTGCCAGCAGGCAGGGGGTTTCCTACGAGCAGTACTTC. Amino acids: CASRQGVSYEQYF.

The chain recombines TRBV7-3 with TRBJ2-6; TRBD2 aligns across 7 bases. The V gene's germline CDR1 is SGHTA and CDR2 FQGTGA. With V trimmed by 5 bases and J by 4 bases, 8 bases remained unmatched. The CDR3 loop spans 16 amino acids. CDR3: CASSQKSGTGANVLTF. CDR3 in DNA: TGTGCCAGCAGCCAAAAAAGCGGGACCGGGGCCAACGTCCTGACTTTC.

The rearrangement links TRBV19 to TRBJ2-7; 9 positions agree with TRBD2. This CDR3 is 14 amino acids long. Germline assignment: CDR1 LNHDA and CDR2 SQIVND (reference sequence). Trimming at V came to 7 bases and at J to 4 bases, leaving 8 bases not matched to a gene. The DNA of the CDR3 is TGTGCCAGTAAGGCAGTAGCGGGAGTGTACGAGCAGTACTTC. This encodes CASKAVAGVYEQYF.

V and J are TRBV2 and TRBJ1-6; 9 nucleotides match TRBD1. Germline assignment: CDR1 SNHLY and CDR2 FYNNEI. The CDR3 runs 14 residues. V lost 7 bases to trimming and J lost 10 bases; unmatched junction nucleotides: 8. The CDR3 is CASTLDRGKSPLHF. CDR3 bases: TGTGCCAGCACTTTAGACAGGGGGAAATCACCCCTCCACTTT.

The chain couples TRBV2 to TRBJ1-2; TRBD1 matches 10 bases. This CDR3 has 15 residues. Losses at the gene ends were 7 bases for V and 4 bases for J; bases not matched to a gene: 9. CDR1 is SNHLY, CDR2 FYNNEI, per germline. DNA for the CDR3: TGTGCCAGCAACGAGGGGGACAGGGGTGGCTATGGCTACACCTTC. As protein: CASNEGDRGGYGYTF.

The chain is built from TRBV11-2 and TRBJ1-4, with 7 bases matching TRBD1. CDR3 size: 15 residues. J lost 8 bases, V lost 5 bases, and 11 bases had no gene match. Germline CDR1 reads SGHAT; CDR2 reads FQNNGV. DNA of the CDR3: TGTGCCAGCAGCGGCCTCCACAGGGGCTGGGAAAAACTGTTTTTT. It codes for CASSGLHRGWEKLFF.

V gene TRBV7-3 combines with J gene TRBJ2-2, with 8 bases matching TRBD2. The CDR3 covers 17 residues. Germline V gene data show CDR1 as SGHTA and CDR2 as FQGTGA. V shed 3 bases, J shed 2 bases, and the junction held 8 bases outside the gene matches. The CDR3 is CASSFWTSPPNTGELFF. In nucleotides, the CDR3 is TGTGCCAGCAGCTTCTGGACTAGCCCTCCTAACACCGGGGAGCTGTTTTTT.

This CDR3 reads CASSPTSGSEETQYF. As DNA, the CDR3 is TGTGCCAGCAGTCCTACTAGCGGGAGTGAGGAGACCCAGTACTTC. The chain couples TRBV7-6 to TRBJ2-5; TRBD2 aligns across 11 bases. The CDR3 sequence is 15 residues long. Germline CDR1 is SGHVS and CDR2 is FNYEAQ. V shed 6 bases, J shed 5 bases, and the junction held 8 bases outside the gene matches.

This chain connects TRBV15 to TRBJ2-7; D uncertain. CDR1 is LNHNV and CDR2 is YYDKDF in the germline V gene (reference sequence). Trimming removed 1 base from V and 1 base from J, with 8 bases in between. This CDR3 spans 14 amino acids. The CDR3 coding sequence is TGTGCCACCAGCAGAGTTGCAGGATCCTACGAGCAGTACTTC. It is translated as CATSRVAGSYEQYF.

V usage is TRBV29-1 and J usage is TRBJ2-1, with TRBD2 matching over 12 bases. The germline CDR1 and CDR2 sequences are SQVTM and ANQGSEA. This CDR3 comprises 14 residues. V lost 1 base to trimming and J lost 6 bases; unmatched junction nucleotides: 1. The CDR3 here is CSVEASGRANEQFF. CDR3 bases: TGCAGCGTTGAAGCTAGCGGGAGGGCCAATGAGCAGTTCTTC.

The gene calls are TRBV27 and TRBJ2-3; possible D gene TRBD1, 5 bases. In germline, CDR1 is MNHEY, CDR2 SMNVEV (reference sequence). Trimming removed 3 bases at V and 11 bases at J, with 15 bases between. The CDR3 contains 13 residues. The CDR3: CASSLGIGQGQYF. In DNA, the CDR3 is TGTGCCAGCAGTTTGGGGATAGGTCAGGGGCAGTATTTT.

DNA of the CDR3: TGTGCCAGCAGCTCAGCGACTAGCGGGAGATGGGATACGCAGTATTTT. Residues: CASSSATSGRWDTQYF. The chain couples TRBV5-6 to TRBJ2-3; 12 nucleotides match TRBD2. This CDR3 comprises 16 residues. The V segment lost 3 bases and the J segment 6 bases; nucleotides outside the gene matches: 8. In germline, CDR1 is SGHDT, CDR2 YYEEEE.

The CDR3 region has the DNA TGTGCCTGGAGCCCTCGACAGGGGGAGGACTACGAGCAGTACTTC. It specifies CAWSPRQGEDYEQYF. V gene TRBV30 combines with J gene TRBJ2-7, with 9 positions matching TRBD1. Germline CDR1 and CDR2: GTSNPN and SVGIG (reference sequence). The CDR3 extends over 15 amino acids. The junction had 9 bases not matched to a gene; V was cut back by 3 bases and J by 3 bases.

The rearrangement links TRBV2 to TRBJ1-1; TRBD1 agrees at 9 bases. The germline V gene encodes CDR1 SNHLY and CDR2 FYNNEI. Trimming cost V 6 bases and J 5 bases; bases outside gene matches: 10. The CDR3 is made up of 15 amino acids. CDR3 amino acids: CASRKRQGVWTEAFF. The CDR3 coding sequence is TGTGCCAGCAGGAAACGACAGGGGGTTTGGACTGAAGCTTTCTTT.

This chain joins TRBV5-1 and TRBJ2-5; no definite D call. Trimming took 0 bases from V and 1 from J, leaving 10 bases between them. This CDR3 has 15 residues. CDR1 SGHRS and CDR2 YFSETQ come from the germline V gene. The CDR3 region is CASSLAVFSQETQYF. The CDR3 region has the DNA TGCGCCAGCAGCTTGGCCGTCTTTTCCCAAGAGACCCAGTACTTC.

This chain links TRBV2 with TRBJ2-6; D may be TRBD1 (6 bases). Trimming removed 6 bases from V and 0 bases from J, with 12 bases in between. Germline V lookup: CDR1 SNHLY, CDR2 FYNNEI. This CDR3 has 16 amino acids. CDR3 nucleotides: TGTGCCAGCAGAGGTGACAGGCTCTCTGGGGCCAACGTCCTGACTTTC. As protein: CASRGDRLSGANVLTF.

CDR3 bases: TGTGCCAGCAGCTTAAATCGGGGGGGCTCCTACAATGAGCAGTTCTTC. This sequence encodes CASSLNRGGSYNEQFF. The chain is built from TRBV7-9 and TRBJ2-1; 8 nucleotides agree with TRBD2. The CDR3 spans 16 residues. From germline, CDR1 is SEHNR and CDR2 FQNEAQ (reference sequence). The junction had 3 bases not matched to a gene; V was cut back by 2 bases and J by 0 bases.

The V and J genes are TRBV29-1 and TRBJ2-7; D gene ambiguous. The V gene lost 4 bases and the J gene lost 1 base, with 5 bases spanning the gap. The V gene's germline CDR1 is SQVTM and CDR2 ANQGSEA. The CDR3 runs to 11 residues. DNA of the CDR3: TGCAGCGTTGCCAAATCCTACGAGCAGTACTTC. It encodes CSVAKSYEQYF.